The 18 T cell receptor beta chains below come from one sample, sequenced in a study of cytomegalovirus exposure and HLA in healthy donors. Use of 60 Vbeta and 13 Jbeta primers characterized the PCR. TCRdb's copy holds only in-frame clones and misses some; the assay was immunoSEQ multiplex PCR. The profile shows 75,000 to 90,000 clones, 85% of them singletons. Sequencing used PBMCs. Source of these receptors: a middle-aged man in good health and CMV-seropositive.

The genes are TRBV15 and TRBJ2-1; maybe TRBD2 (7 bases). There are 17 residues in the CDR3. CDR1 and CDR2 from the germline V gene are LNHNV and YYDKDF (reference sequence). V was cut by 0 bases and J by 6 bases, with 18 bases left in between. In DNA, the CDR3 is TGTGCCACCAGCAGAGACCTTGGGGGCGGGAGAACCAATGAGCAGTTCTTC. Its translation: CATSRDLGGGRTNEQFF.

The chain employs TRBV7-3 and TRBJ2-3, with TRBD2 matching 8 bases. The junction had 8 bases not matched to a gene; V was cut back by 5 bases and J by 4 bases. CDR1 is SGHTA, CDR2 FQGTGA, per germline. CDR3 length: 15 amino acids. The CDR3: CASSPGGAASDTQYF. The CDR3 region has the DNA TGTGCCAGCAGCCCCGGGGGGGCTGCGTCAGATACGCAGTATTTT.

This clone has more than one count but fewer than ten. CDR3 residues: CASSYSGRYYEQYF. Written as DNA, the CDR3 is TGTGCCAGCAGTTACTCTGGCAGATACTACGAGCAGTACTTC. This chain uses TRBV6-5 with TRBJ2-7, with D hard to call. The ends were cut back, 0 bases at V and 3 bases at J, with 9 bases in the middle. This CDR3 comprises 14 residues. The germline gives CDR1 MNHEY, CDR2 SVGAGI.

This clone appeared once. V is TRBV5-1 and J is TRBJ2-7; 7 bases fit TRBD2. The J segment lost 4 bases and the V segment lost 4 bases, leaving 8 bases of the junction unmatched. CDR1 SGHRS and CDR2 YFSETQ come from the germline V gene. The CDR3 loop spans 14 amino acids. The CDR3 loop reads CASSLRGDWYEQYF. Written as DNA, the CDR3 is TGCGCCAGCAGCCTCCGGGGGGACTGGTACGAGCAGTACTTC. Full variable domain (remainder filled in from reference TRBV5-1 and TRBJ2-7): KAGVTQTPRYLIKTRGQQVTLSCSPISGHRSVSWYQQTPGQGLQFLFEYFSETQRNKGNFPGRFSGRQFSNSRSEMNVSTLELGDSALYLCASSLRGDWYEQYFGPGTRLTVT.

J is TRBJ2-7 and V is TRBV2; the match to TRBD2 covers 13 bases. Looked up from germline, CDR1 is SNHLY and CDR2 is FYNNEI. The CDR3 totals 14 residues. The junction had 4 bases not matched to a gene; V was cut back by 5 bases and J by 6 bases. This chain's CDR3 is CASSTSGGALEQYF. The CDR3 region has the DNA TGTGCCAGCAGTACTAGCGGGGGGGCCCTCGAGCAGTACTTC. Full variable domain (outside the CDR3, taken from reference TRBV2 and TRBJ2-7): EPEVTQTPSHQVTQMGQEVILRCVPISNHLYFYWYRQILGQKVEFLVSFYNNEISEKSEIFDDQFSVERPDGSNFTLKIRSTKLEDSAMYFCASSTSGGALEQYFGPGTRLTVT.

CDR3 DNA sequence: TGTGCAAGTCGCTTACAGCGGGACAGGAGATATAACTATGGCTACACCTTC. This translates into CASRLQRDRRYNYGYTF. The V call is TRBV12-2, the J call TRBJ1-2; TRBD1 is the table's D call, not checked against the DNA. TRBV12-2 is assigned pseudogene status. The CDR3 loop spans 17 amino acids.

The chain is built from TRBV5-6 and TRBJ1-2, with 10 nucleotides matching TRBD1. The CDR3 is made up of 14 amino acids. J gave up 4 bases and V 4 bases, and 4 bases lay outside the gene matches. CDR1 SGHDT and CDR2 YYEEEE come from the germline V gene. The DNA for the CDR3 is TGTGCCAGCAGCCCGACAGGGGGCGGCTATGGCTACACCTTC. Encoded protein: CASSPTGGGYGYTF. Filled out from reference TRBV5-6 and TRBJ1-2, the complete variable domain reads DAGVTQSPTHLIKTRGQQVTLRCSPKSGHDTVSWYQQALGQGPQFIFQYYEEEERQRGNFPDRFSGHQFPNYSSELNVNALLLGDSALYLCASSPTGGGYGYTFGSGTRLTVV.

The V call is TRBV29-1, the J call TRBJ2-1; weak D call: TRBD2 (7 bases). CDR1 SQVTM and CDR2 ANQGSEA come from the germline V gene. This CDR3 is 13 amino acids long. The germline V and J ends were trimmed by 4 bases and 7 bases, with 14 bases remaining between them. The CDR3 bases are TGCAGCGTTGCAAGGACAGCGGGGAATGAGCAGTTCTTC. As protein: CSVARTAGNEQFF.

The CDR3 region is CASSQDGQVSSYEQYF. For the CDR3, the DNA is TGCGCCAGCAGCCAAGACGGACAGGTTAGCTCCTACGAGCAGTACTTC. The V gene is TRBV4-1, the J gene TRBJ2-7, with 7 bases identical to TRBD1. V lost 0 bases, J lost 0 bases, and 5 bases stayed unmatched. Looked up from germline, CDR1 is MGHRA and CDR2 is YSYEKL. The CDR3 extends over 16 amino acids.

The chain is built from TRBV7-3 and TRBJ1-1; TRBD1 matches at 9 bases. The CDR3 spans 18 residues. Germline V gene data show CDR1 as SGHTA and CDR2 as FQGTGA. V dropped 5 bases and J dropped 0; count of bases not matched to a gene: 13. The CDR3 DNA sequence: TGTGCCAGCAGCCCCTATGTCGGGACAGGGAACATGAACACTGAAGCTTTCTTT. Translating it yields CASSPYVGTGNMNTEAFF.

The chain couples TRBV18 to TRBJ2-3; TRBD1 might be the D (6 bases). CDR1 and CDR2 (germline): KGHSH, LQKENI. V was pared by 4 bases and J by 3 bases, with 11 bases between. This CDR3 contains 14 residues. The CDR3 protein is CASSLGAETDTQYF. CDR3 sequence (DNA): TGTGCCAGCTCACTGGGGGCAGAGACAGATACGCAGTATTTT.

The V call is TRBV28, the J call TRBJ2-7; D is unresolved. CDR3 size: 14 residues. Between the trimmed V and J ends, which lost 3 bases and 1 base, there was a span of 10 bases. Germline CDR1 is MDHEN and CDR2 is SYDVKM. In DNA, the CDR3 is TGTGCCAGCAGTTTTGGTCTACCTTCCTACGAGCAGTACTTC. This gives the protein CASSFGLPSYEQYF.

This clone was seen only once. This chain's CDR3 is CASSHFLAGGENEQFF. DNA of the CDR3: TGTGCCAGCAGCCACTTCTTGGCGGGAGGGGAGAATGAGCAGTTCTTC. V gene TRBV7-9 combines with J gene TRBJ2-1; 9 bases map to TRBD2. The germline CDR1 and CDR2 sequences are SEHNR and FQNEAQ (reference sequence). V was clipped by 5 bases and J by 7 bases; unmatched bases: 12. This CDR3 spans 16 amino acids.

This chain connects TRBV2 to TRBJ1-6; tentatively, D is TRBD1 (6 bases). In germline, CDR1 is SNHLY, CDR2 FYNNEI. Trimming took off 4 bases at V and 11 bases at J, with 12 bases between the two ends. This CDR3 comprises 13 residues. The CDR3 sequence: CASSVSTGPPLHF. For the CDR3, the DNA is TGTGCCAGCAGTGTTTCGACAGGTCCACCCCTCCACTTT. The variable domain in full, with the rest retrieved from reference TRBV2 and TRBJ1-6, is EPEVTQTPSHQVTQMGQEVILRCVPISNHLYFYWYRQILGQKVEFLVSFYNNEISEKSEIFDDQFSVERPDGSNFTLKIRSTKLEDSAMYFCASSVSTGPPLHFGNGTRLTVT.

The rearrangement links TRBV9 to TRBJ1-1, with D possibly matching TRBD1 (6 bases). There are 14 residues in the CDR3. Per germline, CDR1 SGDLS and CDR2 YYNGEE. The V gene lost 4 bases and the J gene lost 1 base, with 11 bases spanning the gap. CDR3 sequence: CASSTEQGNTEAFF. The CDR3 DNA is TGTGCCAGCAGCACCGAACAGGGGAACACTGAAGCTTTCTTT.

The rearrangement joins TRBV7-9 to TRBJ2-3; the D is unclear. The V gene lost 3 bases and the J gene lost 2 bases, with 3 bases spanning the gap. There are 12 residues in the CDR3. Germline CDR1 reads SEHNR; CDR2 reads FQNEAQ (reference sequence). The CDR3, as DNA: TGTGCCAGCAGCTTCATCACAGATACGCAGTATTTT. Protein product: CASSFITDTQYF. Full variable domain (outside the CDR3, taken from reference TRBV7-9 and TRBJ2-3): DTGVSQNPRHKITKRGQNVTFRCDPISEHNRLYWYRQTLGQGPEFLTYFQNEAQLEKSRLLSDRFSAERPKGSFSTLEIQRTEQGDSAMYLCASSFITDTQYFGPGTRLTVL.

The rearrangement uses TRBV6-1 and TRBJ2-5; a weak D match, TRBD2 (5 bases). With 6 bases removed from V and 5 bases from J, the gap between germline ends came to 13 bases. Germline CDR1 and CDR2: MNHNS and SASEGT. The CDR3 consists of 13 residues. The DNA of the CDR3 is TGTGCCAGCAGAAAAACGAGGGTTGAGACCCAGTACTTC. Its protein is CASRKTRVETQYF.

This clone was seen a handful of times. V usage is TRBV30 and J usage is TRBJ1-4; TRBD1 matches 12 bases. Germline CDR1 and CDR2: GTSNPN and SVGIG (reference sequence). V was clipped by 4 bases and J by 8 bases; unmatched bases: 5. The CDR3 consists of 14 residues. CDR3 protein: CAWTGDRGQEKLFF. Written as DNA, the CDR3 is TGTGCCTGGACGGGGGACAGGGGGCAGGAAAAACTGTTTTTT. Together with reference TRBV30 and TRBJ1-4, the CDR3 gives the full variable domain: SQTIHQWPATLVQPVGSPLSLECTVEGTSNPNLYWYRQAAGRGLQLLFYSVGIGQISSEVPQNLSASRPQDRQFILSSKKLLLSDSGFYLCAWTGDRGQEKLFFGSGTQLSVL.